This T cell receptor beta chain originates from a study of cytomegalovirus exposure and HLA in healthy donors. Study-wide points: According to an earlier analysis, most TCR beta V segments yielded productive rearrangements about 90% or about 30% of the time.

Use of 60 Vbeta and 13 Jbeta primers characterized the PCR. Measured with immunoSEQ multiplex PCR; TCRdb has only the in-frame clones, and not every one. The table has 150,000 to 200,000 clones, roughly 80% seen once; the top ten hold 4.9%. A note on this clone: The antigen is not known.

Germline CDR1 and CDR2: SGDLS and YYNGEE. The CDR3 is 19 residues long. J lost 1 base, V lost 4 bases, and 13 bases had no gene match. It was healthy bone marrow donors who served as donors. Sequenced input: PBMCs. The J gene is TRBJ2-6, the V gene TRBV9; TRBD1 agrees at 8 bases. This clonotype was sampled from a male donor in good health and CMV-seronegative. The CDR3 region has the DNA TGTGCCAGCAGCCCCAACCGAGGGGACAGGCTATCTGGGGCCAACGTCCTGACTTTC. It codes for CASSPNRGDRLSGANVLTF. The entire variable domain, with the rest obtained from reference TRBV9 and TRBJ2-6, is as follows: DSGVTQTPKHLITATGQRVTLRCSPRSGDLSVYWYQQSLDQGLQFLIQYYNGEERAKGNILERFSAQQFPDLHSELNLSSLELGDSALYFCASSPNRGDRLSGANVLTFGAGSRLTVL.